These 4 T cell receptor beta chains were all obtained from the same sample, sequenced in a study of molecular identifiers for immune sequencing clone quantification. MiXCR was run by TCRdb on the PCR reads, yielding one entry per CDR3 protein. The sample includes over 600,000 distinct CDR3 sequences, just under 20% of them seen just once. The sample taken for sequencing was naive CD8+ T cells from blood, with Jurkat cell RNA spiked in. Subset here: FACS-sorted CD8+CD4-CCR7+CD45RA+ naive T cells. The source of these receptors is a human donor in good health. Some libraries in this study had Jurkat cell RNA spiked in.

With regard to this clonotype: A much larger clone is a single base away; this may be a read error. V usage is TRBV20-1 and J usage is TRBJ2-7; 7 nucleotides agree with TRBD2. The V segment lost 0 bases and the J segment 3 bases; nucleotides outside the gene matches: 8. This CDR3 spans 15 amino acids. CDR1 and CDR2 from the germline V gene are DFQATT and SNEGSKA (reference sequence). DNA for the CDR3: TGCAGTGCTAGAGATCCAACTAGCGTGATCTACGAGCAGTACTTC. It yields the protein CSARDPTSVIYEQYF.

Ten or more counts support this clonotype. The chain has TRBV2 and TRBJ2-7; weak D call: TRBD1 (6 bases). V shed 2 bases and J shed 6 bases, with 14 bases lying between them. Germline V CDR1 and CDR2: SNHLY, FYNNEI. The CDR3 sequence is 14 residues long. For the CDR3, the DNA is TGTGCCAGCAGTGAATACGCCAGGGGTTCCGAGCAGTACTTC. This encodes CASSEYARGSEQYF.

The V call is TRBV25-1, the J call TRBJ1-4; D is perhaps TRBD1 (5 bases). Trimming pared 8 bases from V and 6 bases from J, leaving 10 bases between. The germline V gene encodes CDR1 MGHDK and CDR2 SYGVNS. The CDR3 totals 12 residues. CDR3 bases: TGTGCCAGCGGGCAGGGTTATGAAAAACTGTTTTTT. This translates into CASGQGYEKLFF. The full variable domain, its missing parts supplied by reference TRBV25-1 and TRBJ1-4, is EADIYQTPRYLVIGTGKKITLECSQTMGHDKMYWYQQDPGMELHLIHYSYGVNSTEKGDLSSESTVSRIRTEHFPLTLESARPSHTSQYLCASGQGYEKLFFGSGTQLSVL.

Worth noting for this clonotype: At one boundary the junction diverges from the germline segment, which might be a read error. V usage is TRBV11-2 and J usage is TRBJ1-2, with 11 bases identical to TRBD1. The V gene's germline CDR1 is SGHAT and CDR2 FQNNGV. This CDR3 is 14 amino acids long. The CDR3 nucleotides read TGTGCCTGCAGCTCGCCCGGGACAGGGGGAGGCTACACCTTC. Protein: CACSSPGTGGGYTF.